Below, one TCR beta chain is given with its context. Its antigen remains unidentified. Qualities for individual bases were not recorded, and no much larger clone is one base off. This entry belongs to a study of T cells after yellow fever vaccination (dated by TCRdb to the late 2010s). At the level of the whole study: The SMART-Seq v4 Ultra Low Input RNA kit was used to prepare libraries from fractions with low cell numbers. Bulk TCR alpha and beta repertoires were sequenced longitudinally to track T-cell clones before and after primary and booster YFV17D yellow fever vaccination. Two healthy male donors, one aged 18 to 30 and one aged 30 to 40 years, made up the cohort. Bulk PBMC replicates and cell subsets were isolated from blood drawn at multiple timepoints before and after both primary and secondary immunization. General conclusions and limits of the study: The secondary T-cell response was weaker than the primary response but faster, peaking on day 5 instead of day 15. Because the study included only a couple of donors, the extent to which the findings can be generalized is limited. A small share of clonotypes occurred in both CD4 and CD8 compartments, likely arising from convergent recombination. After the booster, most of the clones that had expanded following primary vaccination were detected again (almost 98% of CD4 and around 88% of CD8), which suggests that memory was broadly maintained. Computational filtering was required because FACS-sorted repertoires could contain abundant contaminating clonotypes from the bulk population.

The V end gives up 4 bases and the J end 8 bases, leaving 4 bases in the junction not matched to a gene. CDR3 length: 13 amino acids, cysteine to phenylalanine. Solely the CDR3 DNA is kept, with 39 bases framed from the first base. The germline V gene encodes CDR1 LGHNA and CDR2 YSLEER. Reads for this sample came from an Illumina NovaSeq 6000. TCR cDNA was synthesized by 5'RACE template switching, through which a universal primer site and unique molecular identifiers were introduced. Priming for cDNA synthesis came from both the TCR alpha and TCR beta constant segments. Library amplification involved two PCR steps, and the second step added sample barcodes and sequencing adapters. Sequencing of libraries was done on Illumina HiSeq 2500 (2x100 bp) or NovaSeq (2x150 bp). As for the original processing: Demultiplexing of reads and collapsing into UMI consensus sequences were performed with MIGEC, and V(D)J alignment was carried out with MiXCR. Vaccine-responding clonotypes were identified with edgeR using replicate PBMC samples, with FDR below 0.01 and a log2 fold change above 5 up to day 15 being required. CD4 or CD8 identity was assigned to each bulk clonotype according to whether the clonotype was present at higher abundance in the sequenced CD4 repertoire or the sequenced CD8 repertoire. TCRdb reprocessing: public reads trimmed at Q25 with fastp, clones called with MiXCR, in-frame beta chains kept. All rows with the same CDR3 protein become a single entry with the most common DNA and genes. TCRdb, not the original authors, processed these V and J calls. The sample includes about 130,000 distinct CDR3 sequences, with roughly 8.2% observed a single time. The ten top clones hold approximately 37% of the sample.

The sample's treatment or condition, from its label and the paper: live attenuated yellow fever vaccine strain. A standard Ficoll-Paque protocol was used to isolate PBMCs from peripheral blood. Dynabeads CD4 and CD8 positive selection kits were used to isolate the CD4 and CD8 T-cell fractions. TriZol was used to extract RNA from bulk PBMCs, from CD4 and CD8 fractions, and from dextramer-positive and dextramer-negative fractions. The starting material was CD8+ T cells sorted from PBMCs, obtained on the day of the yellow fever booster vaccination. The sequence came from a young man who received the YFV17D yellow fever vaccine. This chain joins TRBV4-3 to TRBJ1-2, with 10 middle bases fitting TRBD1. The CDR3: CASSRGDRGGYTF. The nucleotide sequence is TGCGCCAGCAGCCGAGGGGACAGGGGCGGCTACACCTTC.